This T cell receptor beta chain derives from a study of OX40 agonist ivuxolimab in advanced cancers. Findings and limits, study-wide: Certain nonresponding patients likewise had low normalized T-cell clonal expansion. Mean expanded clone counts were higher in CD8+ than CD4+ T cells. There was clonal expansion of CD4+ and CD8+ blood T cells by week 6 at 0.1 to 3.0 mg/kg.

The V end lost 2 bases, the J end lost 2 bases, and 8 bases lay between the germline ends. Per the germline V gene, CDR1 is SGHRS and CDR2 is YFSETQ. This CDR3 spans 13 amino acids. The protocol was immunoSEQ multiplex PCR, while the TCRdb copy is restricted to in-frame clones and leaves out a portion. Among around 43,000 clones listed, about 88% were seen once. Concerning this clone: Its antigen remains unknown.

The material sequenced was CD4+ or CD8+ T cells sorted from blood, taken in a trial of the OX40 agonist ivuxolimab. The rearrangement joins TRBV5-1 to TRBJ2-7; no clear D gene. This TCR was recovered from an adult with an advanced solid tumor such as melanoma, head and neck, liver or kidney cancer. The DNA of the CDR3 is TGCGCCAGCAGCTTTTTGGGCGCCTACGAGCAGTACTTC. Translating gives CASSFLGAYEQYF.